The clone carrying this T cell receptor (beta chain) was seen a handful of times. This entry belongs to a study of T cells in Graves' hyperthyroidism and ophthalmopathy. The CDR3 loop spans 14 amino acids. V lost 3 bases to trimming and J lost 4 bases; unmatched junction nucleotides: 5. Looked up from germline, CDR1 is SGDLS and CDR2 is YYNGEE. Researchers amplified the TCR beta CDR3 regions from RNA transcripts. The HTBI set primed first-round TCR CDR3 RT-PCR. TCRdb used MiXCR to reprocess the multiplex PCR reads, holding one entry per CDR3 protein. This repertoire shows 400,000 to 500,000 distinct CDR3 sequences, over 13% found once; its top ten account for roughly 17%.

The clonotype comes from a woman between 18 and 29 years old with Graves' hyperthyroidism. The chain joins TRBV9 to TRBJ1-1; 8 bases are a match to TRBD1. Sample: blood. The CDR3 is CASSGAGGFTEAFF. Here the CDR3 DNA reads TGTGCCAGCAGCGGCGCAGGGGGCTTCACTGAAGCTTTCTTT. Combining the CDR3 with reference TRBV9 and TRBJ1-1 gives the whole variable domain DSGVTQTPKHLITATGQRVTLRCSPRSGDLSVYWYQQSLDQGLQFLIQYYNGEERAKGNILERFSAQQFPDLHSELNLSSLELGDSALYFCASSGAGGFTEAFFGQGTRLTVV.